This is a list of T cell receptor beta chains from one sample in a study of shared clonotypes between healthy human individuals. TCRdb's copy holds only in-frame clones and misses some; the assay was immunoSEQ multiplex PCR. The sample includes roughly 2.6 million clones, more than 90% of them seen just once. The sequenced sample consisted of naive CD4+ T cells sorted from blood. The receptors originated from a man aged 18 to 30 in good health. Both conserved end residues are part of each CDR3. D genes are given only for firm matches. Rows give clone size only sometimes, using once, few, many, or a class for an expanded clone.

V gene	clone size	CDR3 length	J gene	D gene	CDR3 protein	CDR3 DNA
TRBV19	-	14	TRBJ2-1	-	CATKRSTGNSEQFF	TGTGCCACGAAGAGGTCTACCGGGAATTCCGAGCAGTTCTTC
TRBV18	-	14	TRBJ2-5	-	CASSPGHSMETQYF	TGTGCCAGCTCACCAGGGCACTCCATGGAGACCCAGTACTTC
TRBV6-1	-	11	TRBJ2-2	-	CASTVAGELFF	TGTGCCAGCACCGTCGCCGGGGAGCTGTTTTTT
TRBV6-1	-	12	TRBJ1-4	-	CASSGGHEKLFF	TGTGCCAGCAGTGGGGGGCATGAAAAACTGTTTTTT
TRBV5-1	-	15	TRBJ2-2	-	CASSLDRGNTGELFF	TGCGCCAGCAGCTTGGATCGGGGGAACACCGGGGAGCTGTTTTTT
TRBV4-1	-	15	TRBJ1-1	-	CASSQATPIYTEAFF	TGCGCCAGCAGCCAAGCCACACCCATTTACACTGAAGCTTTCTTT
TRBV13	-	16	TRBJ1-1	-	CASSLGLTQGHTEAFF	TGTGCCAGCAGCTTAGGCCTAACGCAGGGGCACACTGAAGCTTTCTTT
TRBV19	-	15	TRBJ2-2	TRBD1	CASSIGTGDTGELFF	TGTGCCAGTAGTATTGGGACAGGGGACACCGGGGAGCTGTTTTTT
TRBV6-1	-	13	TRBJ1-4	TRBD1	CASRGTGVEKLFF	TGTGCCAGCAGGGGGACAGGGGTTGAAAAACTGTTTTTT
TRBV19	-	13	TRBJ1-2	TRBD1	CASTTGQVRGYTF	TGTGCCAGTACTACGGGACAGGTGCGCGGCTACACCTTC
TRBV15	once	14	TRBJ2-5	TRBD1	CATSRATGGETQYF	TGTGCCACCAGCAGAGCGACAGGGGGCGAGACCCAGTACTTC
TRBV19	-	14	TRBJ2-7	TRBD1	CASSILQGAHEQYF	TGTGCCAGTAGTATATTACAGGGGGCCCACGAGCAGTACTTC
TRBV4-3	once	13	TRBJ2-1	-	CASSQELLDEQFF	TGCGCCAGCAGCCAAGAACTGCTCGATGAGCAGTTCTTC
TRBV6-4	-	19	TRBJ2-7	TRBD2	CASSDSRKRLAGGTYEQYF	TGTGCCAGCAGTGACTCCAGGAAAAGACTAGCGGGAGGCACCTACGAGCAGTACTTC
TRBV10-3	once	15	TRBJ1-2	-	CAISESMGRNYGYTF	TGTGCCATCAGTGAGTCGATGGGGAGGAACTATGGCTACACCTTC
TRBV5-1	-	13	TRBJ2-5	-	CASSPPPGGTQYF	TGCGCCAGCAGTCCCCCCCCCGGGGGGACCCAGTACTTC
TRBV9	once	19	TRBJ2-3	TRBD2	CASSAPGLSGRVSTDTQYF	TGTGCCAGCAGCGCGCCGGGGCTTAGCGGGAGAGTTAGCACAGATACGCAGTATTTT
TRBV28	-	15	TRBJ1-3	-	CASSLTVLSGNTIYF	TGTGCCAGCAGTCTGACGGTTCTCTCTGGAAACACCATATATTTT
TRBV10-2	-	15	TRBJ2-1	-	CASSEWTGSYNEQFF	TGCGCCAGCAGTGAGTGGACGGGATCCTACAATGAGCAGTTCTTC
TRBV6-6	-	13	TRBJ2-3	-	CASTGTYTDTQYF	TGTGCCAGCACCGGGACTTACACAGATACGCAGTATTTT
TRBV30	-	13	TRBJ1-4	-	CAWSGGFNAKLFF	TGTGCCTGGAGTGGGGGGTTTAATGCGAAACTGTTTTTT
TRBV5-1	-	14	TRBJ2-2	-	CASSKDWGGGELFF	TGCGCCAGCAGCAAAGACTGGGGTGGTGGGGAGCTGTTTTTT
TRBV11-2	-	12	TRBJ2-7	-	CASSFNYGLGVF	TGTGCCAGCAGCTTTAATTACGGCCTCGGGGTCTTC
TRBV5-1	-	15	TRBJ2-5	TRBD1	CASSWGDRDRETQYF	TGCGCCAGCAGCTGGGGGGACAGGGACCGAGAGACCCAGTACTTC
TRBV11-2	-	15	TRBJ2-3	-	CASSLAGKDTDTQYF	TGTGCCAGCAGCTTAGCCGGAAAAGACACAGATACGCAGTATTTT
TRBV18	-	11	TRBJ1-2	-	CASSPDSGYTF	TGTGCCAGCTCACCGGACTCTGGCTACACCTTC
TRBV15	-	15	TRBJ1-5	-	CATSRGVNGNQPQHF	TGTGCCACCAGCAGAGGAGTCAACGGGAATCAGCCCCAGCATTTT
TRBV30	-	14	TRBJ2-2	-	CAWSRDTLTGELFF	TGTGCCTGGAGTAGGGACACCCTCACCGGGGAGCTGTTTTTT
TRBV5-1	-	16	TRBJ2-6	-	CASTWDNLSGANVLTF	TGCGCCAGCACCTGGGACAACCTCTCTGGGGCCAACGTCCTGACTTTC
TRBV2	-	16	TRBJ2-7	TRBD2	CASSARAGESSYEQYF	TGTGCCAGCAGTGCTCGAGCGGGGGAAAGCTCCTACGAGCAGTACTTC
TRBV19	-	12	TRBJ1-5	-	CASIGQDQPQHF	TGTGCCAGTATCGGGCAGGATCAGCCCCAGCATTTT
TRBV30	few	15	TRBJ2-2	-	CAWGRDRLDTGELFF	TGTGCCTGGGGACGGGACCGACTTGACACCGGGGAGCTGTTTTTT
TRBV29-1	-	13	TRBJ2-5	TRBD2	CSVQLAISTAQYF	TGCAGCGTTCAACTAGCGATCTCGACGGCCCAGTACTTC
TRBV30	few	12	TRBJ1-2	TRBD1	CAWGTGDYGYTF	TGTGCCTGGGGGACAGGGGACTATGGCTACACCTTC
TRBV7-2	-	11	TRBJ1-1	-	CASSSGRSAFF	TGTGCCAGCAGCTCAGGGCGGTCGGCTTTCTTT
TRBV5-4	-	19	TRBJ2-1	-	CASSLTSGELGRSYNEQFF	TGTGCCAGCAGCTTAACCTCGGGAGAACTTGGTAGATCCTACAATGAGCAGTTCTTC
TRBV11-2	-	16	TRBJ1-1	-	CASSHRNMGTNTEAFF	TGTGCCAGCAGCCACCGGAACATGGGGACGAACACTGAAGCTTTCTTT
TRBV7-2	-	14	TRBJ1-1	-	CASSLAHTSTEAFF	TGTGCCAGCAGCTTAGCGCACACGAGCACTGAAGCTTTCTTT
TRBV2	few	15	TRBJ1-5	-	CASSEWRAGNQPQHF	TGTGCCAGCAGTGAATGGAGGGCAGGCAATCAGCCCCAGCATTTT
TRBV10-1	-	13	TRBJ1-2	-	CASSEGGNYGYTF	TGCGCCAGCAGTGAGGGGGGAAACTATGGCTACACCTTC
TRBV6-1	-	14	TRBJ2-1	-	CATRSGFSYNEQFF	TGTGCCACCCGAAGCGGGTTTTCCTACAATGAGCAGTTCTTC
TRBV23-1	-	16	TRBJ2-1	TRBD1	CASSHDRDRNFNEQFF	TGCGCCAGCAGTCATGACCGGGACAGAAACTTCAATGAGCAGTTCTTC
TRBV19	-	15	TRBJ2-6	-	CASTGANSGANVLTF	TGTGCCAGTACGGGGGCGAACTCTGGGGCCAACGTCCTGACTTTC
TRBV28	-	13	TRBJ1-6	-	CASMARVNSPLHF	TGTGCCAGCATGGCACGGGTTAATTCACCCCTCCACTTT
TRBV7-2	-	14	TRBJ2-7	-	CASSLELAAYEQYF	TGTGCCAGCAGCTTAGAACTAGCAGCCTACGAGCAGTACTTC
TRBV7-9	-	15	TRBJ1-1	TRBD1	CASSERQGANTEAFF	TGTGCCAGCAGCGAACGACAGGGGGCAAACACTGAAGCTTTCTTT
TRBV7-2	-	16	TRBJ2-3	-	CASSQGGLANTDTQYF	TGTGCCAGCTCGCAAGGGGGGCTAGCGAACACAGATACGCAGTATTTT
TRBV5-1	-	14	TRBJ1-2	TRBD1	CASSSVAGGNGYTF	TGCGCCAGCAGCTCCGTCGCAGGGGGCAATGGCTACACCTTC
TRBV9	-	16	TRBJ1-2	-	CASSVALGTLNYGYTF	TGTGCCAGCAGCGTAGCTCTAGGGACTCTAAACTATGGCTACACCTTC
TRBV7-2	-	14	TRBJ2-1	-	CASSLGGGGNEQFF	TGTGCCAGCAGCTTGGGTGGTGGGGGTAATGAGCAGTTCTTC
TRBV9	-	17	TRBJ2-3	TRBD2	CASSVAGTSGGSDTQYF	TGTGCCAGCAGCGTAGCAGGGACTAGCGGGGGTTCAGATACGCAGTATTTT
TRBV7-2	-	16	TRBJ1-2	-	CASSPSIPGVPYGYTF	TGTGCCAGCAGCCCCTCCATCCCGGGGGTTCCCTATGGCTACACCTTC
TRBV6-5	-	13	TRBJ2-5	-	CASREATQETQYF	TGTGCCAGCCGTGAGGCTACCCAAGAGACCCAGTACTTC
TRBV4-1	-	16	TRBJ1-6	TRBD1	CASSQGTGPGNSPLYF	TGCGCCAGCAGCCAAGGGACAGGGCCGGGTAATTCACCCCTCTACTTT
TRBV6-1	-	13	TRBJ1-1	-	CASSESDKTEAFF	TGTGCCAGCAGTGAATCGGACAAGACTGAAGCTTTCTTT
TRBV28	-	15	TRBJ1-5	-	CASTFPGLQNQPQHF	TGTGCCAGCACCTTCCCGGGTCTCCAAAATCAGCCCCAGCATTTT
TRBV5-4	-	15	TRBJ1-1	TRBD1	CASSLEGTVNTEAFF	TGTGCCAGCAGCTTGGAAGGGACAGTCAACACTGAAGCTTTCTTT